One sample yielded the 17 T cell receptor beta chains listed below, sequenced in a study of blood T cell repertoires in COVID-19. Only in-frame clones appear in the TCRdb table, and some are missing; sequencing was by immunoSEQ multiplex PCR. The sample lists roughly 410,000 clones; around 87% were seen once. Sequenced material: peripheral blood. The receptors originated from a woman between 55 and 75 years old with COVID-19, enrolled during active disease.

This clone was seen once. The CDR3 sequence: CATLRGSGNTIYF. In nucleotides, the CDR3 is TGTGCCACCCTCAGGGGCTCTGGAAACACCATATATTTT. The rearrangement links TRBV2 to TRBJ1-3, with D maybe TRBD1 (6 bases). The CDR3 runs 13 residues. V lost 10 bases and J lost 0, with 10 bases in between. Germline V lookup: CDR1 SNHLY, CDR2 FYNNEI.

The CDR3, as DNA: TGTGCCAGCAGCTCTAGACCGGGGACAGTCTATGGCTACACCTTC. The encoded protein is CASSSRPGTVYGYTF. V usage is TRBV11-2 and J usage is TRBJ1-2; 7 nucleotides align to TRBD1. The CDR3 covers 15 residues. Germline V gene lookup returns CDR1 SGHAT and CDR2 FQNNGV. V lost 4 bases to trimming and J lost 4 bases; unmatched junction nucleotides: 9.

V and J are TRBV3-1 (or the pseudogene TRBV3-2) and TRBJ1-5; D gene uncertain. Germline CDR1 LGHDT, CDR2 YNNKEL (reference sequence). The CDR3 spans 15 residues. V gave up 2 bases and J gave up 4 bases, with 12 bases separating them. The CDR3 loop reads CASSQLGSGNQPQHF. CDR3 DNA sequence: TGTGCCAGCAGCCAATTAGGTAGCGGTAATCAGCCCCAGCATTTT.

The chain employs TRBV30 and TRBJ1-2; D might be TRBD1 (6 bases). V lost 3 bases to trimming and J lost 1 base, with 9 bases between them. Germline V gene sequence: CDR1 GTSNPN, CDR2 SVGIG (reference sequence). The CDR3 runs to 13 residues. The CDR3 coding sequence is TGTGCCTGGAGCGAGGACAGTAACTATGGCTACACCTTC. This gives the protein CAWSEDSNYGYTF.

The chain carries TRBV5-1 and TRBJ2-3; 7 bases are shared with TRBD1. With V trimmed by 3 bases and J by 0 bases, 10 bases remained unmatched. In germline, CDR1 is SGHRS, CDR2 YFSETQ. The length of the CDR3 is 17 residues. CDR3 bases: TGCGCCAGCAGCTACGGGACAGCTTTTACTAGCACAGATACGCAGTATTTT. Protein product: CASSYGTAFTSTDTQYF. Full variable domain (missing parts from reference TRBV5-1 and TRBJ2-3): KAGVTQTPRYLIKTRGQQVTLSCSPISGHRSVSWYQQTPGQGLQFLFEYFSETQRNKGNFPGRFSGRQFSNSRSEMNVSTLELGDSALYLCASSYGTAFTSTDTQYFGPGTRLTVL.

The chain has TRBV18 and TRBJ1-3, with D possibly being TRBD1 (6 bases). Germline CDR1 KGHSH, CDR2 LQKENI. The V end was cut by 7 bases, the J end by 0 bases, with 13 bases between. This CDR3 has 15 residues. The CDR3 loop reads CASCLDSNSGNTIYF. CDR3 bases: TGTGCCAGCTGCCTGGACAGTAACTCTGGAAACACCATATATTTT.

The V and J genes are TRBV6-5 and TRBJ2-7; D is perhaps TRBD1 (6 bases). CDR3 size: 13 residues. With 6 bases removed from V and 0 bases from J, the gap between germline ends came to 9 bases. Germline V gene sequence: CDR1 MNHEY, CDR2 SVGAGI. The CDR3 reads CASRGASSYEQYF. For the CDR3, the DNA is TGTGCCAGCAGGGGGGCGAGCTCCTACGAGCAGTACTTC.

This sequence joins TRBV5-6 and TRBJ1-5; 7 nucleotides align to TRBD1. J gave up 6 bases and V 1 base, and 7 bases lay outside the gene matches. Germline CDR1 is SGHDT and CDR2 is YYEEEE. This CDR3 is built from 15 residues. CDR3 nucleotide sequence: TGTGCCAGCAGCTTGTACAGGGGCGATGGTCAGCCCCAGCATTTT. Its translation: CASSLYRGDGQPQHF.

The chain combines TRBV19 with TRBJ2-1; TRBD1 might be the D (6 bases). Germline CDR1 LNHDA, CDR2 SQIVND (reference sequence). Trimming took off 5 bases at V and 4 bases at J, with 15 bases between the two ends. This CDR3 has 15 amino acids. CDR3 sequence (DNA): TGTGCCAGTAGTCCCGAACAGGGCACTTACAATGAGCAGTTCTTC. It specifies CASSPEQGTYNEQFF.

V usage is TRBV11-3 and J usage is TRBJ2-3; 12 nucleotides agree with TRBD1. The CDR3 consists of 15 residues. The V gene's germline CDR1 is SGHNT and CDR2 YENEEA. V gave up 5 bases and J gave up 5 bases; unmatched junction bases: 5. The CDR3 coding sequence is TGTGCCAGCAGCCTAGGGGACAGGGGGCGAGATACGCAGTATTTT. It is translated as CASSLGDRGRDTQYF.

J is TRBJ1-5 and V is TRBV7-9; TRBD1 might be the D (6 bases). CDR3 length: 15 amino acids. Germline CDR1 is SEHNR and CDR2 is FQNEAQ (reference sequence). V lost 0 bases and J 3 bases, leaving 9 bases between the germline ends. CDR3: CASSLARGANQPQHF. CDR3 DNA: TGTGCCAGCAGCTTAGCACGGGGGGCCAATCAGCCCCAGCATTTT.

This clone is a singleton in its sample. The J gene is TRBJ2-3, the V gene TRBV6-1; perhaps TRBD2 as D (6 bases). Germline V gene sequence: CDR1 MNHNS, CDR2 SASEGT. The CDR3 contains 14 residues. Trimming took off 4 bases at V and 1 base at J, with 9 bases between the two ends. CDR3 region: CASSGGLRTDTQYF. CDR3 DNA: TGTGCCAGCAGTGGGGGACTTCGCACAGATACGCAGTATTTT.

This rearrangement joins TRBV5-3 to TRBJ2-6; 7 bases map to TRBD2. TRBV5-3 is an ORF, and what it does is uncertain. The J segment lost 2 bases and the V segment lost 7 bases, leaving 6 bases of the junction unmatched. This CDR3 spans 15 amino acids. CDR3 region: CARSRGVPGANVLTF. CDR3 nucleotides: TGTGCCAGATCCCGGGGGGTCCCTGGGGCCAACGTCCTGACTTTC.

This clone was observed once. This sequence joins TRBV6-1 and TRBJ1-1; no clear D. V lost 1 base, J lost 5 bases, and 8 bases lay in between. Germline V gene lookup returns CDR1 MNHNS and CDR2 SASEGT. This CDR3 has 13 amino acids. The CDR3 nucleotides are TGTGCCAGCAGTGAAGATGTCAGGACTGAAGCTTTCTTT. Its protein product is CASSEDVRTEAFF.

This chain uses TRBV11-2 with TRBJ1-3, with D possibly being TRBD1 (5 bases). With 5 bases removed from V and 4 bases from J, the gap between germline ends came to 12 bases. Germline V gene lookup returns CDR1 SGHAT and CDR2 FQNNGV. The CDR3 contains 14 residues. In DNA form, the CDR3 reads TGTGCCAGCAGCCTTCAGACAGTGGGAAACACCATATATTTT. Translated: CASSLQTVGNTIYF.

This chain uses TRBV4-1 with TRBJ2-3; 10 nucleotides match TRBD1. Germline V lookup: CDR1 MGHRA, CDR2 YSYEKL. V lost 5 bases, J lost 8 bases, and 4 bases stayed unmatched. The CDR3 spans 13 residues. The chain's CDR3 is CASSTDRGRTQYF. The CDR3 region has the DNA TGCGCCAGCAGCACAGACAGGGGGCGTACGCAGTATTTT.

As regards this clone: This sample also contains other DNA sequences that code for the same CDR3. This rearrangement joins TRBV3-1 (or the pseudogene TRBV3-2) to TRBJ1-2; possibly TRBD1 for D (6 bases). Trimming took off 4 bases at V and 7 bases at J, with 13 bases between the two ends. Germline V CDR1 and CDR2: LGHDT, YNNKEL (reference sequence). The CDR3 loop spans 13 amino acids. The CDR3, as DNA: TGTGCCAGCAGCCCGGGACAATCAGCTGGCTACACCTTC. Protein sequence: CASSPGQSAGYTF.